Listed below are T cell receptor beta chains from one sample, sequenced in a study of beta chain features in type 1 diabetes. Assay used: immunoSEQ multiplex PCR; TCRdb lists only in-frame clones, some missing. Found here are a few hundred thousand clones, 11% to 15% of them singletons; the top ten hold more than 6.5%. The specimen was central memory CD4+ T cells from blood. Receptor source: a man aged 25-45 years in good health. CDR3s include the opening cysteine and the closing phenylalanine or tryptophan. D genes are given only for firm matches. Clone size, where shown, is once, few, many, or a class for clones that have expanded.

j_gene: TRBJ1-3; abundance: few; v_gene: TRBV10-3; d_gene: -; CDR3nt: TGTGCCATCAGTGAGGAGCGGGACACCATATATTTT; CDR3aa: CAISEERDTIYF
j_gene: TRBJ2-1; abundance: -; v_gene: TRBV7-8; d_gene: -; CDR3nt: TGTGCCAGCAGCTTAGGGTACAATGAGCAGTTCTTC; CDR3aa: CASSLGYNEQFF
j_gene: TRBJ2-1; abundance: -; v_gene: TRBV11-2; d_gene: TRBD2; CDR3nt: TGTGCCAGCAGCTTATTCAGGACTAGCGGGGGCTTCTCAAACAATGAGCAGTTCTTC; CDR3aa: CASSLFRTSGGFSNNEQFF
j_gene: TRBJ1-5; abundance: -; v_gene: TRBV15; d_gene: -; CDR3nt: TGTGCCACCAGCAGAGAAGTCGGGCAGCCCCAGCATTTT; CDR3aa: CATSREVGQPQHF
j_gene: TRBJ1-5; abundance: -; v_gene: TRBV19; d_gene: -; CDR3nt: TGTGCCAGTAGTTTGGGGACGGGACTCAATCAGCCCCAGCATTTT; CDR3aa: CASSLGTGLNQPQHF
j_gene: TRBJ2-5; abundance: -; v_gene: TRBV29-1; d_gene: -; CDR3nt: TGCAGCGTTGGAAAGACAGGGAGGGGAGAGACCCAGTACTTC; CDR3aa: CSVGKTGRGETQYF
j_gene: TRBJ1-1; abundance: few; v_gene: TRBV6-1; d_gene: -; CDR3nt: TGTGCCAGCAGTTGGGGTCGGAACACTGAAGCTTTCTTT; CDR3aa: CASSWGRNTEAFF
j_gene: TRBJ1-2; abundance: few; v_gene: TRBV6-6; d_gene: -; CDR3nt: TGTGCCAGCAACCGCGGGGAACGTGGCTACACCTTC; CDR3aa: CASNRGERGYTF
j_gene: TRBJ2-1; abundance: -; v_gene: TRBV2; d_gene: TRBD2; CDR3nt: TGTGCCAGCAGTAGACTAGCGGGAGCCTACAATGAGCAGTTCTTC; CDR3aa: CASSRLAGAYNEQFF
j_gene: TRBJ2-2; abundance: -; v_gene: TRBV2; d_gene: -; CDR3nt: TGTGCCAGCGGGCTAAATGGCGGGGAGCTGTTTTTT; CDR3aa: CASGLNGGELFF
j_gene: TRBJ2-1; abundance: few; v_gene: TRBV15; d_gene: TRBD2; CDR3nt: TGTGCCACCAGCAGAAACGGACTAGCGGGAGGGCAAAATGAGCAGTTCTTC; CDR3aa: CATSRNGLAGGQNEQFF
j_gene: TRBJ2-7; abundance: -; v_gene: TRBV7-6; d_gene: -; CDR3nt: TGTGCCAGCAGCTTAGGTGAGGGACCCTACGAGCAGTACTTC; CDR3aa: CASSLGEGPYEQYF
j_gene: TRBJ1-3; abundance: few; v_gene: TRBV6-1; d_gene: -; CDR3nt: TGTGCCAGCAGCCTAAAGGACGGACGAAACACCATATATTTT; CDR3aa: CASSLKDGRNTIYF
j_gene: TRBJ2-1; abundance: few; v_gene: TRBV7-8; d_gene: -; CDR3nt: TGTGCCAGCAGCTTAGAGCAGGGGTATGAGCAGTTCTTC; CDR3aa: CASSLEQGYEQFF
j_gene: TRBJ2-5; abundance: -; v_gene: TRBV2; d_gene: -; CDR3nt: TGTGCCAGCACCTTTGCGGGACAAGAGACCCAGTACTTC; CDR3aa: CASTFAGQETQYF
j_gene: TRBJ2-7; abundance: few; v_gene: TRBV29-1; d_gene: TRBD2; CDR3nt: TGCAGCGTGGGGACTAGCAAAGCCTACGAGCAGTACTTC; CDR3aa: CSVGTSKAYEQYF
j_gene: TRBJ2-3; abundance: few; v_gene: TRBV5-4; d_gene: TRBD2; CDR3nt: TGTGCCAGCAGCTTTCCGCGGGGGGACACAGATACGCAGTATTTT; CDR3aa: CASSFPRGDTDTQYF
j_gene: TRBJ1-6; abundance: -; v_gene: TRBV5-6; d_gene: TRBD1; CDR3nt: TGTGCCAGCAGCAAGGACAGGGGCGCGTTTTCACCCCTCCACTTT; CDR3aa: CASSKDRGAFSPLHF